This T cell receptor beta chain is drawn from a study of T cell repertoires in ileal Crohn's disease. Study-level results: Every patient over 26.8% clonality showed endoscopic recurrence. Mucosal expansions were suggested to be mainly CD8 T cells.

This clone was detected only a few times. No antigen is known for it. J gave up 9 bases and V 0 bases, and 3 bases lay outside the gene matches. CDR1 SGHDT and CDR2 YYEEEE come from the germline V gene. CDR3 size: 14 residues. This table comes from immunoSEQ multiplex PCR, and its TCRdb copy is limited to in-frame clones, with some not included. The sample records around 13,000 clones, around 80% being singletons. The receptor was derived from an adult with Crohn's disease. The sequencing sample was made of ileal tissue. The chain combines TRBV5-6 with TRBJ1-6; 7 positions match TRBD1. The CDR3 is CASSLERGRSPLHF. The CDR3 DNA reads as TGTGCCAGCAGCTTGGAAAGGGGGCGTTCACCCCTCCACTTT.